These 8 T cell receptor beta chains share one sample of origin, sequenced in a study of cytomegalovirus exposure and HLA in healthy donors. The PCR ran on 60 Vbeta and 13 Jbeta primers. Here immunoSEQ multiplex PCR was the method, and the copy in TCRdb shows in-frame clones only, minus some. The sample contains approximately 170,000 clones, roughly two thirds of which appear only once. The source material was PBMCs. These receptors originate from a woman younger than 35 in good health and CMV-seropositive.

The sample holds a few counts of this clone. Other DNA sequences in this specimen translate into the identical CDR3. This chain joins TRBV19 and TRBJ1-1; D is perhaps TRBD1 (5 bases). The CDR3 has 13 residues. Per germline, CDR1 LNHDA and CDR2 SQIVND (reference sequence). Trimming took 3 bases from V and 1 from J, leaving 6 bases between them. The CDR3 region is CASSIGGNTEAFF. The CDR3 DNA sequence: TGTGCCAGTAGTATCGGGGGGAACACTGAAGCTTTCTTT.

The chain recombines TRBV9 with TRBJ1-5; no definite D call. This CDR3 is 15 amino acids long. V lost 3 bases, J lost 2 bases, and 12 bases lay in between. Per germline, CDR1 SGDLS and CDR2 YYNGEE. CDR3 DNA: TGTGCCAGCAGCGCCTCCGACGGAGGCAATCAGCCCCAGCATTTT. It specifies CASSASDGGNQPQHF.

CDR3 nucleotides: TGTGCCAGAAGGAAGTGCGGGGGAAACACCATATATTTT. It translates to CARRKCGGNTIYF. The V call is TRBV5-3, the J call TRBJ2-2; D ambiguous. The J call is uncertain, as TRBJ1-3 better fits the DNA end. TRBV5-3 carries the ORF label, with uncertain function. The CDR3 has 13 amino acids.

This chain links TRBV19 with TRBJ1-1; D may be TRBD1 (5 bases). Deletions cut 0 bases from V and 5 bases from J, with 7 bases between. Germline lookup yields CDR1 LNHDA and CDR2 SQIVND (reference sequence). The CDR3 is 13 residues long. This CDR3 reads CASSIDGGTEAFF. The CDR3, as DNA: TGTGCCAGTAGTATAGACGGGGGTACTGAAGCTTTCTTT.

This clone has just a few counts. V gene TRBV28 combines with J gene TRBJ1-1; D remains ambiguous. From germline, CDR1 is MDHEN and CDR2 SYDVKM. The CDR3 loop spans 11 amino acids. V gave up 2 bases and J gave up 8 bases, with 6 bases separating them. CDR3 coding DNA: TGTGCCAGCAGTTTACTACTAGAAGCTTTCTTT. Translation gives CASSLLLEAFF.

This sequence joins TRBV25-1 and TRBJ2-3; a possible D gene is TRBD1 (5 bases). The ends were cut back, 5 bases at V and 1 base at J, with 19 bases in the middle. The germline gives CDR1 MGHDK, CDR2 SYGVNS. This CDR3 region has 17 residues. As DNA, the CDR3 is TGTGCCAGCAGTAAACGTGTAAGCACAGGAGGCACAGATACGCAGTATTTT. This translates into CASSKRVSTGGTDTQYF.

The V and J genes are TRBV11-2 and TRBJ1-6; D is possibly TRBD1 (5 bases). Germline CDR1 is SGHAT and CDR2 is FQNNGV. The CDR3 has 18 residues. V was cut by 6 bases and J by 6 bases, with 24 bases left in between. The CDR3 spells CASRPLGRVMSPNSPLHF. In DNA form, the CDR3 reads TGTGCCAGCAGACCCCTCGGCAGGGTAATGAGCCCTAATTCACCCCTCCACTTT.

The V gene is TRBV13, the J gene TRBJ1-1; the D gene is possibly TRBD1 (6 bases). Trimming took 5 bases from V and 7 from J, leaving 17 bases between them. Germline lookup yields CDR1 PRHDT and CDR2 FYEKMQ (reference sequence). The length of the CDR3 is 14 residues. The CDR3 is CASSRIKTGREAFF. Written as DNA, the CDR3 is TGTGCCAGCAGCCGTATTAAGACAGGTCGTGAAGCTTTCTTT.